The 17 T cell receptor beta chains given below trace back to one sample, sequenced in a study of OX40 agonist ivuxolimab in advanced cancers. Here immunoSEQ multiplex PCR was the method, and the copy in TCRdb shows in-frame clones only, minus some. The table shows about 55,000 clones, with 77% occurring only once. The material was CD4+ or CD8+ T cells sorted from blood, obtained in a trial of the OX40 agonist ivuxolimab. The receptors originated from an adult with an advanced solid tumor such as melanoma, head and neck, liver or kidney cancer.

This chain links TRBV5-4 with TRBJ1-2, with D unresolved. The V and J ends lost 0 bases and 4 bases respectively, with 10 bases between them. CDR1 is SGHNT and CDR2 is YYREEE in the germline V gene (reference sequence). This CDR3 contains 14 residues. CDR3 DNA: TGTGCCAGCAGCTTGGACGGCCATACCTATGGCTACACCTTC. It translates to CASSLDGHTYGYTF.

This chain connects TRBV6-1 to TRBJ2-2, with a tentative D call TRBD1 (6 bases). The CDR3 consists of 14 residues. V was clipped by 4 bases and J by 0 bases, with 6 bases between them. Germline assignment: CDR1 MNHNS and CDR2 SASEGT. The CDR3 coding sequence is TGTGCCAGCAGTGGGGACACGAACACCGGGGAGCTGTTTTTT. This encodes CASSGDTNTGELFF.

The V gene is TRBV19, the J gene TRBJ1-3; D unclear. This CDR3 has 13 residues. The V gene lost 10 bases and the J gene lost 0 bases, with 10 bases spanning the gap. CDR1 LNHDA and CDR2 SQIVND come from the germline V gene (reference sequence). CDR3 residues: CATRASSGNTIYF. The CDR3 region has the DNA TGTGCCACCCGGGCCAGCTCTGGAAACACCATATATTTT. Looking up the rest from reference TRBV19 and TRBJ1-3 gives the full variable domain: DGGITQSPKYLFRKEGQNVTLSCEQNLNHDAMYWYRQDPGQGLRLIYYSQIVNDFQKGDIAEGYSVSREKKESFPLTVTSAQKNPTAFYLCATRASSGNTIYFGEGSWLTVV.

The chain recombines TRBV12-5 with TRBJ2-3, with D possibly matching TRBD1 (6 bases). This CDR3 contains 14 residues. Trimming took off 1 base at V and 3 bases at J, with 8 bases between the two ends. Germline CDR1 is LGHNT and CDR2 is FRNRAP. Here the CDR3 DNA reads TGTGCTAGTGGTTTGGGGGGGCGTACAGATACGCAGTATTTT. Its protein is CASGLGGRTDTQYF.

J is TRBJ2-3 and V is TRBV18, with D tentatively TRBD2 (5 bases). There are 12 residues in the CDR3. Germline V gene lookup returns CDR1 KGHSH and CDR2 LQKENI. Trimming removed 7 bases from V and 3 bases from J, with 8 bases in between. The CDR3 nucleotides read TGTGCCAGCTTCCCGGGGACAGATACGCAGTATTTT. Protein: CASFPGTDTQYF. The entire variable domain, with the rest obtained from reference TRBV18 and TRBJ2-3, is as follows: NAGVMQNPRHLVRRRGQEARLRCSPMKGHSHVYWYRQLPEEGLKFMVYLQKENIIDESGMPKERFSAEFPKEGPSILRIQQVVRGDSAAYFCASFPGTDTQYFGPGTRLTVL.

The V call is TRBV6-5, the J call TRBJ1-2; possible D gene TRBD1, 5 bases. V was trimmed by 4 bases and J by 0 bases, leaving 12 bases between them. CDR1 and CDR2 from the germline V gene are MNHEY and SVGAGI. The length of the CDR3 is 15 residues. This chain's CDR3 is CASSLRGQTNYGYTF. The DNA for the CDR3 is TGTGCCAGCAGTTTACGAGGACAAACTAACTATGGCTACACCTTC.

The CDR3 DNA is TGTGCCAGCAGACCGCCGAATAATTCACCCCTCCACTTT. Translation gives CASRPPNNSPLHF. The J gene is TRBJ1-6, the V gene TRBV6-5; D ambiguous. Germline loops: CDR1 MNHEY, CDR2 SVGAGI. V lost 6 bases and J lost 5, with 8 bases in between. The CDR3 length is 13 residues.

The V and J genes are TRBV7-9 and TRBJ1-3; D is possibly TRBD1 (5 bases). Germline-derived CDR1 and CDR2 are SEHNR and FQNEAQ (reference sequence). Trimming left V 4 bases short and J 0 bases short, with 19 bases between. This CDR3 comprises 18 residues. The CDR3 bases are TGTGCCAGCAGCTCCTTCGGGCGCGGCAGGGCCTCTGGAAACACCATATATTTT. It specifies CASSSFGRGRASGNTIYF.

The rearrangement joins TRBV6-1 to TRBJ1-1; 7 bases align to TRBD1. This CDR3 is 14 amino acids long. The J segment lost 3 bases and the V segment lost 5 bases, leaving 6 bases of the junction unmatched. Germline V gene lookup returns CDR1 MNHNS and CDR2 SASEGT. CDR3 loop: CASSFRGVDTEAFF. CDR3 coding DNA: TGTGCCAGCAGTTTCAGGGGGGTGGACACTGAAGCTTTCTTT.

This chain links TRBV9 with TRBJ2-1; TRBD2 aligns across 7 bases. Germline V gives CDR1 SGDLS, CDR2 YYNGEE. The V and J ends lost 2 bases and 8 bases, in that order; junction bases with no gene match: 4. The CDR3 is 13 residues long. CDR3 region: CASSVRGVDEQFF. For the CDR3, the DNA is TGTGCCAGCAGCGTCCGGGGGGTGGATGAGCAGTTCTTC.

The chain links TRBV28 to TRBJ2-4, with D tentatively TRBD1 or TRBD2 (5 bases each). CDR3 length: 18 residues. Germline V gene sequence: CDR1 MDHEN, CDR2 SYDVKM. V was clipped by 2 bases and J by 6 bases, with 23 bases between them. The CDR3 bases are TGTGCCAGCAGTTTAAGGGGACGAGTCCGGAGAGGCGGAAACATTCAGTACTTC. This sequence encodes CASSLRGRVRRGGNIQYF. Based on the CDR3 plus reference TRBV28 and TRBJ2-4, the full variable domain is DVKVTQSSRYLVKRTGEKVFLECVQDMDHENMFWYRQDPGLGLRLIYFSYDVKMKEKGDIPEGYSVSREKKERFSLILESASTNQTSMYLCASSLRGRVRRGGNIQYFGAGTRLSVL.

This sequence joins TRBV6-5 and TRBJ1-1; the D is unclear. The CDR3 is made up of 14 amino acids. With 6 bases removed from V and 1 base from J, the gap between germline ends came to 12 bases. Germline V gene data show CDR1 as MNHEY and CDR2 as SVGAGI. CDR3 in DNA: TGTGCCAGCAGACGGGCAGCCGCGAACACTGAAGCTTTCTTT. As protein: CASRRAAANTEAFF.

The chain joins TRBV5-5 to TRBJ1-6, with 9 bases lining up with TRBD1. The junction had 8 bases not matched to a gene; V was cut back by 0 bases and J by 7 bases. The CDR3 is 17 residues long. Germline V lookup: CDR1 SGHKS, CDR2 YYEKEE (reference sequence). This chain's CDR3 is CASSLADRGPRNSPLHF. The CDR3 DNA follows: TGTGCCAGCAGCTTGGCGGACAGGGGCCCCCGCAATTCACCCCTCCACTTT.

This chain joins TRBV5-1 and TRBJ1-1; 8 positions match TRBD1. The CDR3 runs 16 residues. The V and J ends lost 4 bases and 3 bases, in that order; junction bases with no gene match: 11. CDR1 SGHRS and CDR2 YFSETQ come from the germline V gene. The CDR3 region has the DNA TGCGCCAGCAGCCTCAGGTCCAGACAGGGGTACACTGAAGCTTTCTTT. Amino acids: CASSLRSRQGYTEAFF.

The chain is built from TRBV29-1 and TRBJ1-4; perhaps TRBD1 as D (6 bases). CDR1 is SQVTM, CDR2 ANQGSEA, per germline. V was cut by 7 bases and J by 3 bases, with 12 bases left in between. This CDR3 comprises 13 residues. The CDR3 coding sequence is TGCAGCGCCACAGGGTATGCTAATGAAAAACTGTTTTTT. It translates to CSATGYANEKLFF. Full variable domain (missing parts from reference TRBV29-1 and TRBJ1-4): SAVISQKPSRDICQRGTSLTIQCQVDSQVTMMFWYRQQPGQSLTLIATANQGSEATYESGFVIDKFPISRPNLTFSTLTVSNMSPEDSSIYLCSATGYANEKLFFGSGTQLSVL.

The CDR3 nucleotides are TGTGCCAGCAGTGTGTCGGGGACAGGGGACTATGGCTACACCTTC. As protein: CASSVSGTGDYGYTF. This chain links TRBV6-1 with TRBJ1-2, with 10 nucleotides matching TRBD1. The V gene's germline CDR1 is MNHNS and CDR2 SASEGT. This CDR3 comprises 15 residues. V shed 4 bases and J 3 bases; nucleotides not matched to a gene: 5.

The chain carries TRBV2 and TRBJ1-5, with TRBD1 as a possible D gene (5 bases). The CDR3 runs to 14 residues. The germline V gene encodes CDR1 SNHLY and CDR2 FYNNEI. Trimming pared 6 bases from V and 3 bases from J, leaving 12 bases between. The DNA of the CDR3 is TGTGCCAGCAGGGCAGGGACGAACAATCAGCCCCAGCATTTT. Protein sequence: CASRAGTNNQPQHF. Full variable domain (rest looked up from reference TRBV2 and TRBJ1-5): EPEVTQTPSHQVTQMGQEVILRCVPISNHLYFYWYRQILGQKVEFLVSFYNNEISEKSEIFDDQFSVERPDGSNFTLKIRSTKLEDSAMYFCASRAGTNNQPQHFGDGTRLSIL.